This entry lists 13 T cell receptor beta chains sequenced from one sample in a study of cytomegalovirus exposure and HLA in healthy donors (dated by TCRdb to 2017 to 2019). The method was the immunoSEQ multiplex PCR assay. For the multiplex PCR, a mixture combining 60 forward primers for TCR Vbeta segments and 13 reverse primers for TCR Jbeta segments was used. TCRdb took over this immuneACCESS table, retaining in-frame rearrangements with V and J assigned. Such tables are incomplete; in checked studies, under half of the missing clones stem from an unresolved V gene, and the remainder is unexplained. The sample records fewer than 70,000 clones, just under 70% of which are singletons. About 10% of the sample is held by the ten biggest clonotypes. The sequencing input was PBMCs. These receptors all stem from a woman in her twenties or thirties in good health and CMV-seronegative.

J is TRBJ2-1 and V is TRBV30, with 8 bases fitting TRBD2. CDR1 and CDR2 (germline): GTSNPN, SVGIG (reference sequence). The CDR3 has 13 residues. The V gene end was trimmed by 5 bases and the J gene end by 2 bases; junction bases not matched to a gene: 2. The CDR3 here is CAWFGGAYNEQFF. The CDR3, as DNA: TGTGCCTGGTTCGGGGGGGCCTACAATGAGCAGTTCTTC.

This rearrangement joins TRBV2 to TRBJ2-5; 7 positions agree with TRBD1. Per germline, CDR1 SNHLY and CDR2 FYNNEI. Trimming took 5 bases from V and 2 from J; bases not matched to a gene: 14. The CDR3 is made up of 17 amino acids. CDR3 residues: CASSPLMGQKPQETQYF. In DNA, the CDR3 is TGTGCCAGCAGTCCTCTAATGGGACAGAAACCTCAAGAGACCCAGTACTTC.

This chain links TRBV30 with TRBJ1-1; no clear D gene. Germline V gene sequence: CDR1 GTSNPN, CDR2 SVGIG (reference sequence). Trimming cost V 0 bases and J 1 base, with 9 bases left between them. The CDR3 sequence is 14 residues long. CDR3 sequence reads: CAWSVGRWNTEAFF. The CDR3 coding sequence is TGTGCCTGGAGTGTCGGGAGGTGGAACACTGAAGCTTTCTTT.

The chain combines TRBV7-2 with TRBJ2-2; no reliable D call. The CDR3 extends over 12 amino acids. Trimming took 0 bases from V and 10 from J, leaving 6 bases between them. Germline V gene lookup returns CDR1 SGHTA and CDR2 FQGNSA. The CDR3 nucleotides are TGTGCCAGCAGCTTAGCGCGGATGGAGCTGTTTTTT. Amino acids: CASSLARMELFF.

The chain uses TRBV27 and TRBJ2-5; D remains unclear. The J call may be incorrect, as the DNA end agrees better with TRBJ2-7. CDR1 is MNHEY, CDR2 SMNVEV, per germline (reference sequence). The CDR3 sequence is 13 residues long. CDR3 in DNA: TGTGCCAGCAGTTACCAAGTGGGCTACGAGCAGTACTTC. Translation gives CASSYQVGYEQYF.

This clone was detected only once. The rearrangement joins TRBV11-1 to TRBJ2-6; TRBD1 aligns across 8 bases. The junction had 11 bases not matched to a gene; V was cut back by 4 bases and J by 3 bases. This CDR3 region has 18 residues. CDR1 is SGHAT and CDR2 is FQDESV in the germline V gene (reference sequence). Here the CDR3 DNA reads TGTGCCAGCAGCTCCACCGGGACAGGAAGAATTGGGGCCAACGTCCTGACTTTC. Translating gives CASSSTGTGRIGANVLTF.

The genes are TRBV14 and TRBJ2-4; maybe TRBD1 (6 bases). V lost 2 bases and J lost 4, with 9 bases in between. From germline, CDR1 is SGHDN and CDR2 FVKESK. The CDR3 is 14 residues long. In DNA, the CDR3 is TGTGCCAGCAGCCAATTCAGGGGAAAAAACATTCAGTACTTC. Amino acid sequence: CASSQFRGKNIQYF.

V usage is TRBV28 and J usage is TRBJ1-2; TRBD1 aligns across 11 bases. Trimming at V came to 9 bases and at J to 6 bases, leaving 12 bases not matched to a gene. The CDR3 has 15 residues. In germline, CDR1 is MDHEN, CDR2 SYDVKM. The CDR3 is CASQPLGQGANGYTF. As DNA, the CDR3 is TGTGCCAGTCAACCTCTAGGACAGGGGGCTAATGGCTACACCTTC.

The genes are TRBV13 and TRBJ2-7, with D possibly matching TRBD2 (6 bases). The ends were cut back, 5 bases at V and 2 bases at J, with 10 bases in the middle. Germline CDR1 PRHDT, CDR2 FYEKMQ (reference sequence). The CDR3 runs to 13 residues. CDR3 protein: CASSGGSAYEQYF. DNA of the CDR3: TGTGCCAGCAGCGGAGGGTCCGCCTACGAGCAGTACTTC.

The rearrangement uses TRBV18 and TRBJ2-7; 7 bases agree with TRBD1. J was trimmed by 1 base and V by 0 bases; bases with no gene match: 6. CDR1 and CDR2 from the germline V gene are KGHSH and LQKENI. CDR3 length: 16 residues. The CDR3 region has the DNA TGTGCCAGCTCACCACCGATGACACAGGGGTCCTACGAGCAGTACTTC. This gives the protein CASSPPMTQGSYEQYF.

This chain links TRBV30 with TRBJ1-1; D might be TRBD1 (6 bases). V was shortened by 2 bases and J by 5 bases, with 12 bases between the two germline ends. Per the germline V gene, CDR1 is GTSNPN and CDR2 is SVGIG (reference sequence). CDR3 length: 13 amino acids. Written as DNA, the CDR3 is TGTGCCTGGAGTACGACAGGATTTACTGAAGCTTTCTTT. Protein: CAWSTTGFTEAFF.

CDR3 nucleotide sequence: TGTGCCTGGAGTGTATTCGGGGAACTAGCGGGCACAGATACGCAGTATTTT. The encoded protein is CAWSVFGELAGTDTQYF. J is TRBJ2-3 and V is TRBV30, with 8 bases lining up with TRBD2. Germline CDR1 and CDR2: GTSNPN and SVGIG (reference sequence). The V and J ends lost 0 bases and 1 base, in that order; junction bases with no gene match: 9. The CDR3 covers 17 residues. Full variable domain (missing parts from reference TRBV30 and TRBJ2-3): SQTIHQWPATLVQPVGSPLSLECTVEGTSNPNLYWYRQAAGRGLQLLFYSVGIGQISSEVPQNLSASRPQDRQFILSSKKLLLSDSGFYLCAWSVFGELAGTDTQYFGPGTRLTVL.

The chain employs TRBV30 and TRBJ1-1; TRBD1 matches 8 bases. The CDR3 is made up of 14 amino acids. The V segment lost 3 bases and the J segment 0 bases; nucleotides outside the gene matches: 3. Per germline, CDR1 GTSNPN and CDR2 SVGIG (reference sequence). The CDR3 sequence is CAWSGTGLNTEAFF. CDR3 bases: TGTGCCTGGAGCGGGACAGGTTTGAACACTGAAGCTTTCTTT.